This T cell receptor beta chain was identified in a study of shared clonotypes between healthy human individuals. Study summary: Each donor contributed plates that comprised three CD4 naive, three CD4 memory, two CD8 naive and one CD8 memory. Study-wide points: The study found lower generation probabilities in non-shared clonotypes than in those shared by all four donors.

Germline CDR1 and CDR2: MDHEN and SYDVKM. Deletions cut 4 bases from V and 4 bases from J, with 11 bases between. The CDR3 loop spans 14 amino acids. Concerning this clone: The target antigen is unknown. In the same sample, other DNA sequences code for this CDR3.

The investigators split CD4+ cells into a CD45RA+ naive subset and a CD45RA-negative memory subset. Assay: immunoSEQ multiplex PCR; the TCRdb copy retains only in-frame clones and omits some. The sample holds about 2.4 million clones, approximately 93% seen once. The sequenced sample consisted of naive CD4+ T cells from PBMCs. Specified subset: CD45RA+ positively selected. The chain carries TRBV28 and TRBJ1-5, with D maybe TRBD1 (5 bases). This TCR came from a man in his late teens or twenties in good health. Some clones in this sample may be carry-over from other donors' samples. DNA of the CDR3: TGTGCCAGCAGTTCCGGGACCCTTAATCAGCCCCAGCATTTT. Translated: CASSSGTLNQPQHF.